The entry that follows covers one T cell receptor (beta chain) sequence. Its antigen is not identified. This sample is drawn from a study of cytomegalovirus exposure and HLA in healthy donors. Whole-study findings and limits: For cytomegalovirus status, the classifier reportedly gave diagnoses with high specificity and sensitivity. Other equally common chains were less clonally expanded than HLA-associated TCR beta chains, a later analysis showed.

PCR employed 60 Vbeta and 13 Jbeta primers. Clones were sequenced by immunoSEQ multiplex PCR, and TCRdb holds only the in-frame ones, with some missing. The sample yields nearly 110,000 clones, approximately 74% seen once. Sequencing input: PBMCs. This clonotype was obtained from a woman in her 40s in good health and CMV-seropositive.

CDR3 coding DNA: TGCGCCAGCAGCTTCAGGGGTCAACACTACGAGCAGTACTTC. Protein product: CASSFRGQHYEQYF. This sequence joins TRBV5-1 and TRBJ2-7; possibly TRBD1 for D (6 bases). The germline gives CDR1 SGHRS, CDR2 YFSETQ. V lost 2 bases to trimming and J lost 3 bases, with 12 bases between them. The CDR3 is made up of 14 amino acids.